This T cell receptor beta chain derives from a study of Ad26.COV2.S vaccination and SARS-CoV-2 variants. At the level of the study: Donor allocation was to the COV1001 Ad26.COV2.S trial arm.

Indicated treatment: roughly 18 received Ad26.COV2.S at low or high dose, single or two shots; five or six received placebo; per-sample allocation not given. Collection of samples fell on day 63 after the first vaccine or placebo injection. The CDR3 consists of 13 residues. The V gene lost 2 bases and the J gene lost 7 bases, with 11 bases spanning the gap. From germline, CDR1 is MNHEY and CDR2 SMNVEV (reference sequence). TCRdb's copy holds only in-frame clones and misses some; the assay was immunoSEQ multiplex PCR. The table lists some 340,000 clones, over 80% of them singletons. The sample in question was peripheral blood, obtained in a trial of Ad26.COV2.S vaccine versus placebo. The clonotype was recovered from a person between 18 and 65 years old who received the Ad26.COV2.S COVID-19 vaccine or a placebo. The rearrangement uses TRBV27 and TRBJ1-2; D is unresolved. CDR3 nucleotides: TGTGCCAGCAGTTTAGGATCGGGTCTTGGCTACACCTTC. Translation: CASSLGSGLGYTF.